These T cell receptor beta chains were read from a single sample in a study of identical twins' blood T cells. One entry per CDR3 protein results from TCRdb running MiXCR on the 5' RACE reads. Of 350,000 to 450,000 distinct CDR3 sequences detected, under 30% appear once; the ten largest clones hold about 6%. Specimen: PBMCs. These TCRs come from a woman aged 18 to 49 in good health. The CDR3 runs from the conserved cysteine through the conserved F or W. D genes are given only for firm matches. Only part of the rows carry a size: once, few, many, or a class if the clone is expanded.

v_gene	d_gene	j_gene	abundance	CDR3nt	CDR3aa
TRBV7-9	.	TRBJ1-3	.	TGTGCCAGCAGCTTAGCGGGTAACTCTGGAAACACCATATATTTT	CASSLAGNSGNTIYF
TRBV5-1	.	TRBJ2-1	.	TGCGCCGGCAGCTTCGGGCAGAAGAATGAGCAGTTCTTC	CAGSFGQKNEQFF
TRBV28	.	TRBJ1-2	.	TGTGCCAGCAAGGGAGCGGACTATGGCTACACCTTC	CASKGADYGYTF
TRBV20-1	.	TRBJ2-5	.	TGCAGTGCTAGGAGACAATTGGCGGAGACCCAGTACTTC	CSARRQLAETQYF
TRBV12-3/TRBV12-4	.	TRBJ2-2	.	TGTGCCAGCAGTCGCTTCACCCACGCCGGGGAGCTGTTTTTT	CASSRFTHAGELFF
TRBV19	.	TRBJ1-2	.	TGTGCCAGTAGTACGTACTACTATGGCTACACCTTC	CASSTYYYGYTF
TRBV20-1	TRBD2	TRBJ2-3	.	TGCAGTGCTAGAGCCAGCGGGGTAGATACGCAGTATTTT	CSARASGVDTQYF
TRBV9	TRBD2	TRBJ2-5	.	TGTGCCAGCAGCGTTAGCGGGGTAGAGACCCAGTACTTC	CASSVSGVETQYF
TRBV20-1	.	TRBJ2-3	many	TGCAGCGCCGACCCGGGTACAGATACGCAGTATTTT	CSADPGTDTQYF
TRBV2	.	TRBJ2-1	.	TGTGCCAGCAGTGGGAGGGATGAGCAGTTCTTC	CASSGRDEQFF
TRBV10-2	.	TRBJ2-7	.	TGCGCCAGCAATCCCACCTACAGGTCAGCTCCCTACGAGCAGTACTTC	CASNPTYRSAPYEQYF
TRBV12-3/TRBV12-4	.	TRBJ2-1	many	TGTGCCAGCAGTTTAGTGGTAAACAATGAGCAGTTCTTC	CASSLVVNNEQFF
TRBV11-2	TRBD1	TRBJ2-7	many	TGTGCCAGCAGCTTACCCGAGACAGGGCCGATTACCTACGAGCAGTACTTC	CASSLPETGPITYEQYF
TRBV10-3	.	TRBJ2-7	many	TGTGCCACGAGGACGGACTCCTACGAGCAGTACTTC	CATRTDSYEQYF
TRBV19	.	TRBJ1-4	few	TGTGCCAGTAGCATTAATTATGAAAAACTGTTTTTT	CASSINYEKLFF